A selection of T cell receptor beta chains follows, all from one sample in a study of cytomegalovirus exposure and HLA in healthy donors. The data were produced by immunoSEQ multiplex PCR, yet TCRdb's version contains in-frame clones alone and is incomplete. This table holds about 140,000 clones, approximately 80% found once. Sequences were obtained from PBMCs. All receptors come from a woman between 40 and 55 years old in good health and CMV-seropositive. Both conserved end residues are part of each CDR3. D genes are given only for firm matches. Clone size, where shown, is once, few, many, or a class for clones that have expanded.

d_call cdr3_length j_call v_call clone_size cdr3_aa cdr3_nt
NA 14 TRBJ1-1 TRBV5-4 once CASSLGGVGTEAFF TGTGCCAGCAGCTTGGGGGGGGTGGGGACTGAAGCTTTCTTT
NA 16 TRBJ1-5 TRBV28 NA CASQQFRYSYNQPQHF TGTGCCAGTCAACAATTTAGGTACAGCTACAATCAGCCCCAGCATTTT
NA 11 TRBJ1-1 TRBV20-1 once CSARGTPGAFF TGCAGTGCTAGAGGGACACCTGGAGCTTTCTTT
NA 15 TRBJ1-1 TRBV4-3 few CASSQVRHPNTEAFF TGCGCCAGCAGCCAAGTACGACACCCGAACACTGAAGCTTTCTTT
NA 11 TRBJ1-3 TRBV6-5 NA CASMTGNTIYF TGTGCCAGCATGACAGGAAACACCATATATTTT
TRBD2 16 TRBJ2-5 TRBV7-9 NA CASSLSVSGSQETQYF TGTGCCAGCAGCCTTTCGGTTAGCGGGAGTCAAGAGACCCAGTACTTC
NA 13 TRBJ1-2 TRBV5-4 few CASSLDGDYGYTF TGTGCCAGCAGCCTGGACGGAGACTATGGCTACACCTTC
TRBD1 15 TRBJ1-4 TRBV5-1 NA CASSLSGTGVEKLFF TGCGCCAGCAGCTTGTCCGGGACAGGGGTGGAAAAACTGTTTTTT
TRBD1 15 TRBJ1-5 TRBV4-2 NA CASSLGGQGDQPQHF TGTGCCAGCAGCCTAGGCGGACAGGGAGATCAGCCCCAGCATTTT
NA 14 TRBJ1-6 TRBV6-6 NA CASSYTDRFKPLHF TGTGCCAGCAGTTACACCGACAGGTTTAAGCCCCTCCACTTT
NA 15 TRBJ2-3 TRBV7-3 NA CASSPAGGASDTQYF TGTGCCAGCAGCCCCGCTGGCGGCGCTTCAGATACGCAGTATTTT
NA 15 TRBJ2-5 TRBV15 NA CATSRVGRVGETQYF TGTGCCACCAGCAGAGTTGGCAGGGTGGGGGAGACCCAGTACTTC
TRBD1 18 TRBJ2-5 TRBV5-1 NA CASSLVGWDRVLQETQYF TGCGCCAGCAGCTTGGTAGGTTGGGACAGGGTTCTCCAAGAGACCCAGTACTTC
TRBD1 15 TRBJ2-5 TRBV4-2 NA CASSLLDRAQETQYF TGTGCCAGCAGCCTCCTGGACAGGGCTCAAGAGACCCAGTACTTC
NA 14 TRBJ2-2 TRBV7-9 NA CASSRNPNTGELFF TGTGCCAGCAGCCGTAATCCGAACACCGGGGAGCTGTTTTTT
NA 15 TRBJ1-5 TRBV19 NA CASSVEGGMRQPQHF TGTGCCAGTAGTGTCGAGGGTGGGATGCGTCAGCCCCAGCATTTT
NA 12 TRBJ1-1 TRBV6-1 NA CASILLNTEAFF TGTGCCAGCATCCTACTTAACACTGAAGCTTTCTTT
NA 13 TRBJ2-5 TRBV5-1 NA CASSPGGGETQYF TGCGCCAGCAGTCCCGGTGGCGGGGAGACCCAGTACTTC
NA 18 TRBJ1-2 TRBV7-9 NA CASSSYKEGNRGNYGYTF TGTGCCAGCAGCTCCTACAAGGAGGGAAATCGGGGGAACTATGGCTACACCTTC
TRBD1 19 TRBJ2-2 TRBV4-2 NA CASSQGSGLGQGSPGELFF TGTGCCAGCAGCCAAGGCTCGGGGTTAGGACAGGGGAGTCCCGGGGAGCTGTTTTTT